Included here is one T cell receptor beta chain sequence, with context. The antigen is undetermined. The study ran its PCR with 60 Vbeta and 13 Jbeta primers. Some clones are missing from TCRdb's copy, which holds only in-frame ones; the method was immunoSEQ multiplex PCR. The data show 130,000 to 150,000 clones, more than 70% seen once. V was pared by 0 bases and J by 4 bases, with 11 bases between. Germline-derived CDR1 and CDR2 are SGHRS and YFSETQ. The length of the CDR3 is 15 residues. These data originate in a study of cytomegalovirus exposure and HLA in healthy donors. Study background: Counted in an early data release were approximately 85 million unique TCRs from HLA-typed donors. Whole-study findings and limits: Productive status was seen about 87% or about 30% of the time for most TCR beta V segments in an earlier analysis. The majority of TCR sequences were rare, yet some public TCRs appeared in many donors. Likely technical artifact: a cluster of highly shared sequence variants.

This receptor was obtained from a middle-aged woman in good health and CMV-seronegative. The J gene is TRBJ2-1, the V gene TRBV5-1, with D perhaps TRBD1 (6 bases). The sample comprised PBMCs. The CDR3 DNA reads as TGCGCCAGCAGCTTGGTTGGGACAAATTACAATGAGCAGTTCTTC. It specifies CASSLVGTNYNEQFF.